Described below is a single T cell receptor (beta chain) sequence and its context. This sample was included in a study of shared T cell receptors in the human thymus. Using immunoSEQ multiplex PCR, the repertoire was profiled, and TCRdb retains in-frame clones only, with some absent. This repertoire shows 700,000 or so clones, 70% to 90% found once; its top ten account for roughly 0.01%. The CDR3 is made up of 16 amino acids. Per germline, CDR1 SGDLS and CDR2 YYNGEE. Trimming pared 1 base from V and 3 bases from J, leaving 14 bases between. These sequences were also reported in another study, on human thymus T cells. That source notes: The thymus tissue came from resections taken during corrective heart surgery. Highly overlapping thymic repertoires in unrelated individuals were reported by related research.

This TCR was recovered from a girl under three years old with a congenital heart defect. The rearrangement links TRBV9 to TRBJ1-5; weak D call: TRBD1 (5 bases). Sequenced sample: thymocytes. The CDR3: CASSVRYRSTNQPQHF. In nucleotides, the CDR3 is TGTGCCAGCAGCGTACGATACAGGAGCACCAATCAGCCCCAGCATTTT.